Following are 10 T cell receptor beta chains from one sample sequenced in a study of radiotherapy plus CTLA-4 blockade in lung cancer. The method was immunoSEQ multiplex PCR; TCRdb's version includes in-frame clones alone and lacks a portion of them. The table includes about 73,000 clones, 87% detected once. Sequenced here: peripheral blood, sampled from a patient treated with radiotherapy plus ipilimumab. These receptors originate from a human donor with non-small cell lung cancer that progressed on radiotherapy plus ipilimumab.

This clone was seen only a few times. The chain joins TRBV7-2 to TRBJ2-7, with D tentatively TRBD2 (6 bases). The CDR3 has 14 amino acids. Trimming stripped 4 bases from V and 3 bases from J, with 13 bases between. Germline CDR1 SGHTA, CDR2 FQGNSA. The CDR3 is CASSSRMGGYEQYF. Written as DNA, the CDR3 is TGTGCCAGCAGCTCCCGGATGGGAGGCTACGAGCAGTACTTC.

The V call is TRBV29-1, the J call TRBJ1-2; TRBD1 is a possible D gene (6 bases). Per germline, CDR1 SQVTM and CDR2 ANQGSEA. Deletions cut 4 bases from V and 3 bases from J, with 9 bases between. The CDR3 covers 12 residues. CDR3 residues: CSVGPGDYGYTF. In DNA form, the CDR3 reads TGCAGCGTTGGGCCAGGGGACTATGGCTACACCTTC.

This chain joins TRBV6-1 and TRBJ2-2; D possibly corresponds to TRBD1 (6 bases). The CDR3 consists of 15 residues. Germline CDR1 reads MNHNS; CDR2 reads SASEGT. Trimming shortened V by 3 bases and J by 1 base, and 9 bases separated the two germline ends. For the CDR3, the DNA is TGTGCCAGCAGTGACCAGACAGGGAACACCGGGGAGCTGTTTTTT. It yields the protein CASSDQTGNTGELFF.

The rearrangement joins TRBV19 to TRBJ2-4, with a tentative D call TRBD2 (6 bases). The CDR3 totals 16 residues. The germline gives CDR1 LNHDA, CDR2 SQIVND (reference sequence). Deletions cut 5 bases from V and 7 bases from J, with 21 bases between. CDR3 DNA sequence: TGTGCCAGTAGTTTCCTCCGGGGGACTGCGAGTAACATTCAGTACTTC. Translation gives CASSFLRGTASNIQYF.

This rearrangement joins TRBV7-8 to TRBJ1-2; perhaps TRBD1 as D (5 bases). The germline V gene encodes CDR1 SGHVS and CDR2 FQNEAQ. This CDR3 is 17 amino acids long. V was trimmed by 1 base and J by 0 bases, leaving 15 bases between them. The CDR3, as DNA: TGTGCCAGCAGCTTAGTACCCCAGAGGGGATCTAACTATGGCTACACCTTC. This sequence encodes CASSLVPQRGSNYGYTF.

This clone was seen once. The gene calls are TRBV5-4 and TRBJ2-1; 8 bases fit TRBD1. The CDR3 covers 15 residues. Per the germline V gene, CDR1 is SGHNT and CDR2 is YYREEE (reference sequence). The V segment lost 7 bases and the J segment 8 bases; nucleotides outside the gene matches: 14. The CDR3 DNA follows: TGTGCCAGCGGGCCCGACAGGGGATCTGGATATGAGCAGTTCTTC. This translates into CASGPDRGSGYEQFF. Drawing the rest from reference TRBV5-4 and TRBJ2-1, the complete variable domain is ETGVTQSPTHLIKTRGQQVTLRCSSQSGHNTVSWYQQALGQGPQFIFQYYREEENGRGNFPPRFSGLQFPNYSSELNVNALELDDSALYLCASGPDRGSGYEQFFGPGTRLTVL.

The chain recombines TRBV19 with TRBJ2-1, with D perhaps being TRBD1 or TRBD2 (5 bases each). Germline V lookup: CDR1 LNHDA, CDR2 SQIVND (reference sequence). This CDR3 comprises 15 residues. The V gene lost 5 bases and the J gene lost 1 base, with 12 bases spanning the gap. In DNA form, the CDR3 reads TGTGCCAGTAGTGAGTCGGGGCTTTCCTACAATGAGCAGTTCTTC. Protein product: CASSESGLSYNEQFF.

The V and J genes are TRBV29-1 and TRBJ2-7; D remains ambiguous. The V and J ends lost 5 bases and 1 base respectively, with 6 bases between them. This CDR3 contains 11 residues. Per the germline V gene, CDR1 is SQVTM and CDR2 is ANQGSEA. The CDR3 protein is CSVLGSYEQYF. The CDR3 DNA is TGCAGCGTTCTGGGATCCTACGAGCAGTACTTC.

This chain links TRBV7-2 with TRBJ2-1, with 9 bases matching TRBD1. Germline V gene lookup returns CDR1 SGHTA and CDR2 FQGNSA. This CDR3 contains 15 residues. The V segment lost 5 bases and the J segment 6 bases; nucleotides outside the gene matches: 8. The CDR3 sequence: CASSLRDREINEQFF. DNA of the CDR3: TGTGCCAGCAGCCTCCGGGACAGGGAAATCAATGAGCAGTTCTTC.

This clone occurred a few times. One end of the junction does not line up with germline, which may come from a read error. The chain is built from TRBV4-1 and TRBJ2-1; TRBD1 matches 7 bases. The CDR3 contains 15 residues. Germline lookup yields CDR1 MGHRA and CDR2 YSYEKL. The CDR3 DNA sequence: TGCGCCAGCAGCAAAGACAGGGCGGTGGGCAGTGAGCAGTTCTTC. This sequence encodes CASSKDRAVGSEQFF.